In this sample, the clone carrying this T cell receptor (beta chain) turned up once. This record belongs to a study of blood T cell repertoires in COVID-19. The overall study: The samples span acute and convalescent COVID-19 from the United States, Italy and Spain. T cells, B-cell-depleted T cells, or PBMCs provided the cDNA or gDNA that served as material.

The V end lost 0 bases, the J end lost 6 bases, and 11 bases lay between the germline ends. CDR3 length equals 14 residues. The germline V gene encodes CDR1 LNHNV and CDR2 YYDKDF (reference sequence). As originally analysed: Amplifying reference gene primers gave estimates of nucleated cell counts. TCRdb's copy holds only in-frame clones and misses some; the assay was immunoSEQ multiplex PCR. The DNA was the basis for D and trimming; V, J and clone size are from that table. The profile shows 200,000 to 250,000 clones, approximately 80% of them singletons. The sequence was obtained from a man aged 25 to 40 with active or convalescent COVID-19. What was sequenced was peripheral blood. The genes are TRBV15 and TRBJ1-1; TRBD1 might be the D (5 bases). CDR3 sequence: CATSRDLGTSEAFF. As DNA, the CDR3 is TGTGCCACCAGCAGAGATCTGGGGACTTCTGAAGCTTTCTTT.